Following are 20 T cell receptor beta chains from one sample sequenced in a study of cytomegalovirus exposure and HLA in healthy donors. Sequenced by immunoSEQ multiplex PCR; TCRdb stores in-frame clones only, minus some. This table holds roughly 60,000 clones, roughly 94% found once. The sample was PBMCs. These receptors came from a woman younger than 30 in good health and CMV-seronegative.

V is TRBV7-2 and J is TRBJ2-5; TRBD2 matches 7 bases. After removal of 5 bases from V and 3 bases from J, the junction contained 3 bases not matched to a gene. CDR1 is SGHTA, CDR2 FQGNSA, per germline. The CDR3 contains 13 residues. The CDR3 is CASSGTMEETQYF. In DNA, the CDR3 is TGTGCCAGCAGCGGGACTATGGAAGAGACCCAGTACTTC.

The rearrangement uses TRBV4-1 and TRBJ2-3; 9 nucleotides align to TRBD2. The CDR3 extends over 13 amino acids. The germline CDR1 and CDR2 sequences are MGHRA and YSYEKL. V was clipped by 6 bases and J by 5 bases; unmatched bases: 3. The CDR3, as DNA: TGCGCCAGCAGGGAGCGGGAGGAAGATACGCAGTATTTT. Protein sequence: CASREREEDTQYF.

The rearrangement uses TRBV18 and TRBJ2-7; 8 nucleotides align to TRBD1. Germline trimming cut 5 bases from V and 4 bases from J; bases unmatched to any gene: 7. The CDR3 runs 14 residues. Germline values: CDR1 KGHSH, CDR2 LQKENI. The CDR3 sequence: CASSSVDRGYEQYF. In DNA, the CDR3 is TGTGCCAGCTCATCAGTCGACAGGGGATACGAGCAGTACTTC.

This rearrangement joins TRBV7-3 to TRBJ2-1; possibly TRBD2 for D (5 bases). Per the germline V gene, CDR1 is SGHTA and CDR2 is FQGTGA. This CDR3 is 15 amino acids long. Trimming left V 0 bases short and J 5 bases short, with 11 bases between. CDR3 DNA sequence: TGTGCCAGCAGCTTAACGTTAGGACTGAACAATGAGCAGTTCTTC. Translation gives CASSLTLGLNNEQFF.

In this sample, this clone turned up a few times. This rearrangement joins TRBV2 to TRBJ2-7; D is possibly TRBD2 (6 bases). Germline-derived CDR1 and CDR2 are SNHLY and FYNNEI. CDR3 length: 13 amino acids. V lost 6 bases and J lost 6, with 15 bases in between. For the CDR3, the DNA is TGTGCCAGCAGCCAACAGGACGGGGGCGAGCAGTACTTC. It encodes CASSQQDGGEQYF.

This clone was seen a single time. The V gene is TRBV15, the J gene TRBJ2-2; 8 bases are shared with TRBD1. Trimming removed 1 base from V and 1 base from J; junction bases left unmatched: 2. CDR1 is LNHNV, CDR2 YYDKDF, per germline (reference sequence). The CDR3 covers 16 residues. The CDR3 sequence is CATSRGGQGNTGELFF. Here the CDR3 DNA reads TGTGCCACCAGCAGAGGCGGACAGGGGAACACCGGGGAGCTGTTTTTT.

This rearrangement joins TRBV2 to TRBJ2-1; 7 bases are a match to TRBD2. Germline-derived CDR1 and CDR2 are SNHLY and FYNNEI. The CDR3 runs to 14 residues. V dropped 4 bases and J dropped 6; count of bases not matched to a gene: 6. CDR3 in amino acids: CASSVGLAANEQFF. The CDR3 DNA reads as TGTGCCAGCAGTGTGGGGCTAGCGGCCAATGAGCAGTTCTTC.

The CDR3 DNA follows: TGTGCCAGCAGCCCGACAGCAGGAGTTGGCACTGAAGCTTTCTTT. Its protein product is CASSPTAGVGTEAFF. The genes are TRBV9 and TRBJ1-1; weak D call: TRBD1 (5 bases). CDR3 length: 15 amino acids. Trimming took off 4 bases at V and 4 bases at J, with 17 bases between the two ends. The germline V gene encodes CDR1 SGDLS and CDR2 YYNGEE. Based on the CDR3 plus reference TRBV9 and TRBJ1-1, the full variable domain is DSGVTQTPKHLITATGQRVTLRCSPRSGDLSVYWYQQSLDQGLQFLIQYYNGEERAKGNILERFSAQQFPDLHSELNLSSLELGDSALYFCASSPTAGVGTEAFFGQGTRLTVV.

The chain recombines TRBV4-2 with TRBJ1-5, with 8 bases identical to TRBD1. V shed 4 bases, J shed 6 bases, and the junction held 5 bases outside the gene matches. The CDR3 consists of 14 residues. Germline V CDR1 and CDR2: LGHNA, YNFKEQ. The CDR3 region has the DNA TGTGCCAGCAGCCCTACAGGGGGAGGTCAGCCCCAGCATTTT. The encoded protein is CASSPTGGGQPQHF.

The V call is TRBV28, the J call TRBJ1-1; 7 nucleotides match TRBD1. CDR1 and CDR2 from the germline V gene are MDHEN and SYDVKM. V gave up 4 bases and J gave up 8 bases; unmatched junction bases: 4. This CDR3 has 12 amino acids. The CDR3 DNA reads TGTGCCAGCAGTTCGGACAGGCTAGAAGCTTTCTTT. Amino acid sequence: CASSSDRLEAFF.

Only a few counts were recorded for this clone. The CDR3 reads CASIQLAGVYEQYF. The CDR3 DNA follows: TGTGCCAGCATCCAGCTCGCGGGAGTCTACGAGCAGTACTTC. V usage is TRBV6-1 and J usage is TRBJ2-7, with 7 bases lining up with TRBD2. V shed 7 bases and J 3 bases; nucleotides not matched to a gene: 9. CDR3 length: 14 residues. Germline CDR1 and CDR2: MNHNS and SASEGT.

The chain employs TRBV30 and TRBJ1-2; possibly TRBD1 for D (5 bases). Germline lookup yields CDR1 GTSNPN and CDR2 SVGIG (reference sequence). Trimming shortened V by 3 bases and J by 2 bases, and 7 bases separated the two germline ends. The CDR3 length is 12 residues. CDR3 sequence (DNA): TGTGCCTGGAGGGGGCGCAACTATGGCTACACCTTC. Translated: CAWRGRNYGYTF.

A remark on this clone: The same CDR3 also results from other DNA sequences found in this sample. The chain couples TRBV6-5 to TRBJ2-1; TRBD2 matches 9 bases. Trimming removed 3 bases from V and 4 bases from J; junction bases left unmatched: 7. The CDR3 totals 16 residues. Germline V lookup: CDR1 MNHEY, CDR2 SVGAGI. In DNA form, the CDR3 reads TGTGCCAGCAGTTATACAGCGGGAGGATATTACAATGAGCAGTTCTTC. Amino acid sequence: CASSYTAGGYYNEQFF.

This rearrangement joins TRBV29-1 to TRBJ1-2; TRBD1 agrees at 7 bases. Germline V gene data show CDR1 as SQVTM and CDR2 as ANQGSEA. The CDR3 is made up of 14 amino acids. Unmatched junction bases numbered 9, after V lost 3 bases and J lost 5 bases. DNA for the CDR3: TGCAGCGTTGATAGGACAGGCCTAGGGTATGGCTACACCTTC. Translation: CSVDRTGLGYGYTF.

The chain employs TRBV6-1 and TRBJ2-7; 7 bases fit TRBD2. Germline-derived CDR1 and CDR2 are MNHNS and SASEGT. The CDR3 is 13 residues long. Trimming at V came to 7 bases and at J to 0 bases, leaving 3 bases not matched to a gene. The CDR3 loop reads CASNGGSSYEQYF. The CDR3 DNA reads as TGTGCCAGCAACGGCGGGAGCTCCTACGAGCAGTACTTC.

This rearrangement joins TRBV7-9 to TRBJ2-7, with 7 positions matching TRBD2. The CDR3 runs 14 residues. The germline V gene has CDR1 SEHNR and CDR2 FQNEAQ (reference sequence). With 5 bases clipped from V and 3 bases from J, the junction kept 7 bases outside the gene matches. CDR3 in amino acids: CASSREGQNYEQYF. DNA for the CDR3: TGTGCCAGCAGCAGGGAGGGGCAAAACTACGAGCAGTACTTC. The whole variable domain, filled in from reference TRBV7-9 and TRBJ2-7, reads DTGVSQNPRHKITKRGQNVTFRCDPISEHNRLYWYRQTLGQGPEFLTYFQNEAQLEKSRLLSDRFSAERPKGSFSTLEIQRTEQGDSAMYLCASSREGQNYEQYFGPGTRLTVT.

This clone was observed a single time. The gene calls are TRBV5-8 and TRBJ2-7; maybe TRBD2 (6 bases). The germline V and J ends were trimmed by 0 bases and 9 bases, with 16 bases remaining between them. The CDR3 has 14 residues. Per germline, CDR1 SGHTS and CDR2 YDEGEE. The CDR3 DNA sequence: TGTGCCAGCAGCTTGGCGGGTCTCCCCGGGGGGCAGTACTTC. This gives the protein CASSLAGLPGGQYF. The full variable domain, rest sourced from reference TRBV5-8 and TRBJ2-7, is EAGVTQSPTHLIKTRGQQATLRCSPISGHTSVYWYQQALGLGLQFLLWYDEGEERNRGNFPPRFSGRQFPNYSSELNVNALELEDSALYLCASSLAGLPGGQYFGPGTRLTVT.

The chain uses TRBV7-9 and TRBJ1-1; possibly TRBD1 for D (5 bases). Per germline, CDR1 SEHNR and CDR2 FQNEAQ (reference sequence). With 3 bases removed from V and 7 bases from J, the gap between germline ends came to 12 bases. The CDR3 runs 13 residues. CDR3 amino acids: CASSFGGQDEAFF. As DNA, the CDR3 is TGTGCCAGCAGCTTCGGCGGACAAGATGAAGCTTTCTTT.

The CDR3 sequence is CTSSQDLKGSPGTEAFF. The CDR3 DNA is TGCACCAGCAGCCAAGATTTAAAGGGGTCTCCTGGCACTGAAGCTTTCTTT. The chain has TRBV1 and TRBJ1-1; TRBD1 reflects the table's D call only, with no check against the DNA. TRBV1 is marked as a pseudogene. The CDR3 length is 17 residues.

The chain is built from TRBV19 and TRBJ1-1; 12 bases align to TRBD1. Germline CDR1 reads LNHDA; CDR2 reads SQIVND (reference sequence). The CDR3 runs to 15 residues. The trim removed 5 bases at V and 5 bases at J, leaving 6 bases unmatched. CDR3 region: CASSPQGQGATEAFF. For the CDR3, the DNA is TGTGCCAGTAGTCCCCAGGGACAGGGGGCGACTGAAGCTTTCTTT.